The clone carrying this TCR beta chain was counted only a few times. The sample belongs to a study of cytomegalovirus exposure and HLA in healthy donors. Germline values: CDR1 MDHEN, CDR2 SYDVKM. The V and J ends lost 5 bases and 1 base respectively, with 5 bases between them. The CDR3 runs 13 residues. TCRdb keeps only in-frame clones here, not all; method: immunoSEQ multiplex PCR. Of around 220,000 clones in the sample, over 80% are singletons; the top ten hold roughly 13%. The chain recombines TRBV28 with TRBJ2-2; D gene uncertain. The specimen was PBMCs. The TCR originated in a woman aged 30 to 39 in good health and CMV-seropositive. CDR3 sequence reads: CASSPLNTGELFF. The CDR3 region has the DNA TGTGCCAGCAGTCCATTGAACACCGGGGAGCTGTTTTTT.